Below, 27 T cell receptor beta chains from the same sample are listed, as sequenced in a study of T cells in Graves' hyperthyroidism and ophthalmopathy (dated by TCRdb to 2018 to 2020). The receptor library was made with multiplex PCR. The sequencer listed for this sample is Illumina HiSeq 2000. The TCR beta CDR3 regions were amplified from the RNA transcripts. A first-round RT-PCR of the TCR CDR3 used the HTBI primer set with the Qiagen OneStep RT-PCR kit. TCRdb's own reprocessing of the public reads used fastp at Q25 and MiXCR and kept productive beta chains. Each CDR3 protein appears once, grouped with its most common genes and DNA. The sample table contains approximately 420,000 distinct CDR3 sequences; only one count was recorded for about 15% of them. Approximately 32% of the sample rests with the top ten. Material for sequencing was blood. The source is a woman aged 25 to 45 with Graves' hyperthyroidism.

CDR3 sequence reads: CASKEYRAQETQYF. CDR3 bases: TGTGCCAGCAAAGAGTACAGGGCTCAAGAGACCCAGTACTTC. The chain employs TRBV2 and TRBJ2-5; D is perhaps TRBD1 (6 bases). The CDR3 runs 14 residues. V shed 7 bases and J shed 2 bases, with 14 bases lying between them. Looked up from germline, CDR1 is SNHLY and CDR2 is FYNNEI.

This clonotype turned up a few times. V usage is TRBV4-1 and J usage is TRBJ2-7, with D perhaps TRBD1 (6 bases). Trimming pared 1 base from V and 6 bases from J, leaving 16 bases between. The V gene's germline CDR1 is MGHRA and CDR2 YSYEKL. There are 15 residues in the CDR3. For the CDR3, the DNA is TGCGCCAGCAGCCAAGGATCGCAGGGGCAGGGCGAGCAGTACTTC. It is translated as CASSQGSQGQGEQYF.

This clonotype was counted ten times or more. The gene calls are TRBV3-1 and TRBJ2-3, with D hard to call. The CDR3 is 14 amino acids. With 0 bases removed from V and 3 bases from J, the gap between germline ends came to 7 bases. Germline V gene lookup returns CDR1 LGHDT and CDR2 YNNKEL (reference sequence). CDR3 bases: TGTGCCAGCAGCCAAGACTCGTATACAGATACGCAGTATTTT. It encodes CASSQDSYTDTQYF.

In its sample, this clonotype was seen many times. V gene TRBV20-1 combines with J gene TRBJ2-1; D might be TRBD2 (6 bases). This CDR3 is 15 amino acids long. Per germline, CDR1 DFQATT and CDR2 SNEGSKA (reference sequence). V lost 6 bases and J lost 1, with 16 bases in between. CDR3 in amino acids: CSAHTSSESYNEQFF. The CDR3 region has the DNA TGCAGTGCCCACACCTCTAGCGAGTCCTACAATGAGCAGTTCTTC.

On this clonotype itself: A read error is possible here, since a much larger clone lies one base away. The chain combines TRBV20-1 with TRBJ2-1; D gene unclear. The end of the DNA is better explained by TRBJ2-7, so the J call may be wrong. Germline values: CDR1 DFQATT, CDR2 SNEGSKA (reference sequence). The CDR3 length is 15 residues. As DNA, the CDR3 is TGCAGTGCTAGCCCCGTCCAGAGCTCCTACAATGAGCAGTACTTC. Amino acids: CSASPVQSSYNEQYF.

This clonotype has a count of ten or more. The rearrangement joins TRBV20-1 to TRBJ1-2; possible D gene TRBD1, 6 bases. This CDR3 spans 14 amino acids. Trimming stripped 2 bases from V and 4 bases from J, with 14 bases between. The V gene's germline CDR1 is DFQATT and CDR2 SNEGSKA (reference sequence). Here the CDR3 reads CSARIGDTAYGYTF. The CDR3 coding sequence is TGCAGTGCTAGAATTGGGGACACCGCCTATGGCTACACCTTC.

The chain carries TRBV7-3 and TRBJ2-2; possible D gene TRBD1, 7 bases. The V end was cut by 2 bases, the J end by 8 bases, with 15 bases between. The V gene's germline CDR1 is SGHTA and CDR2 FQGTGA. There are 15 residues in the CDR3. The CDR3 region is CASSLRRQGGGELFF. The DNA for the CDR3 is TGTGCCAGCAGCTTACGACGACAGGGAGGTGGGGAGCTGTTTTTT.

This clonotype was detected many times. The chain joins TRBV28 to TRBJ1-1; 7 bases line up with TRBD1. V dropped 7 bases and J dropped 1; count of bases not matched to a gene: 9. The CDR3 runs 15 residues. From germline, CDR1 is MDHEN and CDR2 SYDVKM. Written as DNA, the CDR3 is TGTGCCAGCAACCCGACAGGGAATGGGAACACTGAAGCTTTCTTT. Translation gives CASNPTGNGNTEAFF.

This clonotype was detected only a few times. The chain is built from TRBV14 and TRBJ2-7; 15 bases fit TRBD2. The length of the CDR3 is 17 residues. The junction had 7 bases not matched to a gene; V was cut back by 3 bases and J by 4 bases. CDR1 is SGHDN, CDR2 FVKESK, per germline. The CDR3 DNA sequence: TGTGCCAGCAGCCACCCGGGACTAGCGGGAGGCGGGTACGAGCAGTACTTC. Protein: CASSHPGLAGGGYEQYF.

This clonotype has ten or more counts. The CDR3 DNA sequence: TGTGCCACCCACTCGCGGACAGGGGGCTCCTACAATGAGCAGTTCTTC. It translates to CATHSRTGGSYNEQFF. The J gene is TRBJ2-1, the V gene TRBV28; 10 bases map to TRBD1. V lost 10 bases, J lost 0 bases, and 9 bases stayed unmatched. The CDR3 is 16 residues long. The germline gives CDR1 MDHEN, CDR2 SYDVKM.

This clonotype was counted ten times or more. This rearrangement joins TRBV28 to TRBJ2-7, with 8 bases matching TRBD1. Trimming took 6 bases from V and 4 from J; bases not matched to a gene: 11. The CDR3 runs to 15 residues. CDR1 and CDR2 from the germline V gene are MDHEN and SYDVKM. DNA for the CDR3: TGTGCCAGCAGGCTTCCCGGGACAGGCGTTTACGAGCAGTACTTC. Protein product: CASRLPGTGVYEQYF.

This clonotype has a handful of counts. CDR3 nucleotides: TGCGCCAGCAGACCCGTGGGAACTTTGAACACTGAAGCTTTCTTT. This codes for CASRPVGTLNTEAFF. The V gene is TRBV4-1, the J gene TRBJ1-1, with D unresolved. CDR3 size: 15 residues. With 6 bases removed from V and 0 bases from J, the gap between germline ends came to 14 bases. Germline V gene lookup returns CDR1 MGHRA and CDR2 YSYEKL.

This clonotype was observed at least ten times. J is TRBJ1-5 and V is TRBV10-3, with TRBD1 matching 7 bases. CDR3 size: 14 residues. V lost 5 bases, J lost 6 bases, and 7 bases stayed unmatched. The germline CDR1 and CDR2 sequences are ENHRY and SYGVKD. CDR3 nucleotides: TGTGCCATCAGTCCCTCGACAGGGTTTCAGCCCCAGCATTTT. It specifies CAISPSTGFQPQHF.

The chain has TRBV5-1 and TRBJ2-1; 11 bases are shared with TRBD2. Per the germline V gene, CDR1 is SGHRS and CDR2 is YFSETQ. This CDR3 spans 18 amino acids. Trimming took 1 base from V and 0 from J; bases not matched to a gene: 6. This chain's CDR3 is CASSLRTSGLISYNEQFF. In DNA, the CDR3 is TGCGCCAGCAGCTTGCGGACTAGCGGGCTAATCTCCTACAATGAGCAGTTCTTC.

The chain combines TRBV29-1 with TRBJ1-2; TRBD1 agrees at 9 bases. The V gene's germline CDR1 is SQVTM and CDR2 ANQGSEA. CDR3 size: 15 residues. J was trimmed by 7 bases and V by 2 bases; bases with no gene match: 11. The DNA for the CDR3 is TGCAGCGTTGAATCGACAGGGGGGGGTATGGTTGGCTACACCTTC. As protein: CSVESTGGGMVGYTF.

The chain joins TRBV5-1 to TRBJ1-5; D is uncertain. Trimming shortened V by 0 bases and J by 0 bases, and 7 bases separated the two germline ends. CDR1 is SGHRS, CDR2 YFSETQ, per germline. The CDR3 has 15 amino acids. CDR3 in amino acids: CASSLDSLSNQPQHF. CDR3 bases: TGCGCCAGCAGCTTGGACAGCCTTAGCAATCAGCCCCAGCATTTT.

This clonotype was counted at least ten times. J is TRBJ2-7 and V is TRBV20-1, with 8 nucleotides matching TRBD1. Trimming at V came to 1 base and at J to 2 bases, leaving 4 bases not matched to a gene. Germline CDR1 reads DFQATT; CDR2 reads SNEGSKA (reference sequence). This CDR3 contains 14 residues. For the CDR3, the DNA is TGCAGTGCTAGAGCATGGACAGGGCCCTACGAGCAGTACTTC. Encoded protein: CSARAWTGPYEQYF.

This clonotype was recorded many times. Compared with germline, one end of the junction differs, possibly owing to a read error. This chain uses TRBV7-7 with TRBJ2-3; D gene unclear. The CDR3 consists of 15 residues. The germline gives CDR1 SSHAT, CDR2 FNYEAQ (reference sequence). The CDR3 here is CASSLDGTVGDTQYF. CDR3 DNA sequence: TGTGCTAGCAGCTTAGACGGCACCGTCGGGGATACGCAGTATTTT.

This clonotype showed up just a few times. The chain is built from TRBV6-5 and TRBJ1-3; 8 bases are a match to TRBD1. CDR1 and CDR2 from the germline V gene are MNHEY and SVGAGI. There are 16 residues in the CDR3. With V trimmed by 2 bases and J by 0 bases, 3 bases remained unmatched. CDR3 in DNA: TGTGCCAGCAGTTACCAGGGGGCGAGCTCTGGAAACACCATATATTTT. Translation: CASSYQGASSGNTIYF.

The sample holds many counts of this clonotype. This rearrangement joins TRBV6-1 to TRBJ2-5; D perhaps matches TRBD1 (7 bases). Germline V gene lookup returns CDR1 MNHNS and CDR2 SASEGT. There are 13 residues in the CDR3. With 7 bases removed from V and 2 bases from J, the gap between germline ends came to 11 bases. CDR3 DNA: TGTGCCAGCACAGGGGGGAGGCAAGAGACCCAGTACTTC. Translated: CASTGGRQETQYF.

The rearrangement links TRBV28 to TRBJ2-1, with 12 bases fitting TRBD1. The CDR3 length is 15 residues. The V and J ends lost 4 bases and 6 bases, in that order; junction bases with no gene match: 4. Germline V gene lookup returns CDR1 MDHEN and CDR2 SYDVKM. CDR3 amino acids: CASSSGTGGGNEQFF. Here the CDR3 DNA reads TGTGCCAGCAGTTCAGGGACAGGGGGCGGCAATGAGCAGTTCTTC.

This clonotype has at least ten counts. This sequence joins TRBV27 and TRBJ1-1, with D maybe TRBD1 (6 bases). CDR1 and CDR2 from the germline V gene are MNHEY and SMNVEV (reference sequence). V gave up 1 base and J gave up 0 bases, with 15 bases separating them. The CDR3 spans 17 residues. As DNA, the CDR3 is TGTGCCAGCAGTTTATTTGGGACAACGCTTATGAACACTGAAGCTTTCTTT. It yields the protein CASSLFGTTLMNTEAFF.

This clonotype was observed many times. V usage is TRBV7-2 and J usage is TRBJ1-1; 8 bases fit TRBD1. The CDR3 has 16 residues. From germline, CDR1 is SGHTA and CDR2 FQGNSA. Trimming took 5 bases from V and 1 from J; bases not matched to a gene: 9. The CDR3 sequence: CASSPRQGKGNTEAFF. The CDR3 region has the DNA TGTGCCAGCAGCCCCCGACAGGGGAAGGGGAACACTGAAGCTTTCTTT.

The V gene is TRBV5-5, the J gene TRBJ2-1; TRBD2 matches 8 bases. CDR1 SGHKS and CDR2 YYEKEE come from the germline V gene (reference sequence). The CDR3 loop spans 16 amino acids. J lost 2 bases, V lost 0 bases, and 4 bases had no gene match. The CDR3 DNA is TGTGCCAGCAGCTTGGCAGGGACTAGGGCCTACAATGAGCAGTTCTTC. It encodes CASSLAGTRAYNEQFF. Full variable domain (remainder filled in from reference TRBV5-5 and TRBJ2-1): DAGVTQSPTHLIKTRGQQVTLRCSPISGHKSVSWYQQVLGQGPQFIFQYYEKEERGRGNFPDRFSARQFPNYSSELNVNALLLGDSALYLCASSLAGTRAYNEQFFGPGTRLTVL.

This clonotype was counted only a few times. This chain uses TRBV18 with TRBJ2-5, with D possibly being TRBD2 (5 bases). Germline values: CDR1 KGHSH, CDR2 LQKENI. CDR3 length: 18 amino acids. V was pared by 3 bases and J by 0 bases, with 20 bases between. CDR3 bases: TGTGCCAGCTCACCGGGATCGAGGGCTAGCCGGTACCAAGAGACCCAGTACTTC. This encodes CASSPGSRASRYQETQYF.

As to this clonotype: A much larger clone differs by one base, so this may be a read error. The gene calls are TRBV28 and TRBJ2-7; the D gene could be TRBD1 or TRBD2 (5 bases each). CDR1 MDHEN and CDR2 SYDVKM come from the germline V gene. V gave up 3 bases and J gave up 5 bases, with 17 bases separating them. This CDR3 region has 15 residues. CDR3 in amino acids: CASSFRGPGPHEQYF. The CDR3 bases are TGTGCCAGCAGTTTTCGGGGCCCTGGCCCCCACGAGCAGTACTTC. Together with reference TRBV28 and TRBJ2-7, the CDR3 gives the full variable domain: DVKVTQSSRYLVKRTGEKVFLECVQDMDHENMFWYRQDPGLGLRLIYFSYDVKMKEKGDIPEGYSVSREKKERFSLILESASTNQTSMYLCASSFRGPGPHEQYFGPGTRLTVT.

This clonotype appeared a few times. The chain carries TRBV27 and TRBJ2-5, with 10 positions matching TRBD2. This CDR3 is 15 amino acids long. CDR1 and CDR2 (germline): MNHEY, SMNVEV (reference sequence). J lost 5 bases, V lost 6 bases, and 9 bases had no gene match. CDR3 sequence reads: CASSRLAGEGETQYF. CDR3 bases: TGTGCCAGCAGCCGCCTAGCGGGAGAGGGGGAGACCCAGTACTTC.